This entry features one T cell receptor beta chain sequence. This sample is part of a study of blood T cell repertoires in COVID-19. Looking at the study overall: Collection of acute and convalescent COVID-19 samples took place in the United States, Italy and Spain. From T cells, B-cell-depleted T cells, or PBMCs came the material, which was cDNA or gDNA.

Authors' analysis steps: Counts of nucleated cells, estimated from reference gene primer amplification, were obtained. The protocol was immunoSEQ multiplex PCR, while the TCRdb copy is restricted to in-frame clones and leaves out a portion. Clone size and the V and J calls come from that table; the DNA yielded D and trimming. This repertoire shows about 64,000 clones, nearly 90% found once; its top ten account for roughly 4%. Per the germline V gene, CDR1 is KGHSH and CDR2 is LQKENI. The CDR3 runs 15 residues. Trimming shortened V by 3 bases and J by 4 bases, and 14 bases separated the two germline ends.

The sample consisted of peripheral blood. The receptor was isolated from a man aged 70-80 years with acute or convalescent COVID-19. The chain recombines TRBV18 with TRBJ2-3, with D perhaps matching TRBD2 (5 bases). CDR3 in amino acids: CASSPLAGRSDTQYF. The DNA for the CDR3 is TGTGCCAGCTCACCGCTAGCCGGAAGGTCAGATACGCAGTATTTT.